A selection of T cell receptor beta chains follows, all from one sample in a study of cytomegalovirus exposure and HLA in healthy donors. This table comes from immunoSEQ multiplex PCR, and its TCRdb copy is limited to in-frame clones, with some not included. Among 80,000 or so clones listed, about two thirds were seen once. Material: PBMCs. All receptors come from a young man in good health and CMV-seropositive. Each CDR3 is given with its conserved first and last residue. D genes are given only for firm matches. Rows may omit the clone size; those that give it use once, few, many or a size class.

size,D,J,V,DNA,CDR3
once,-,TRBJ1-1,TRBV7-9,TGTGCCAGCCGACGGGGGATGAACACTGAAGCTTTCTTC,CASRRGMNTEAFF
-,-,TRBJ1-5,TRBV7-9,TGTGCCAGCAGCCCTGCTGGGGGCGATCAGCCCCAGCATTTT,CASSPAGGDQPQHF
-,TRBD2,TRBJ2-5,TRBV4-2,TGTGCCAGCAGCCAGACTAGCGCAGGAAGCCAAGAGACCCAGTACTTC,CASSQTSAGSQETQYF
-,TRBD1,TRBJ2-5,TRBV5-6,TGTGCCAGCAGCTTTAAGACAGGGGTCCAAGAGACCCAGTACTTC,CASSFKTGVQETQYF
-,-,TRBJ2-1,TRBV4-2,TGTGCCAGCAGCCCGAGAGATCGAGCGGATTCCTACAATGAGCAGTTCTTC,CASSPRDRADSYNEQFF
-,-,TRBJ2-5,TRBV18,TGTGCCAGCTCAGACAGGCCACGGGAGGAGCAGTACTTC,CASSDRPREEQYF
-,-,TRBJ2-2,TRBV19,TGTGCCAGTAGTACACTGAACACCGGGGAGCTGTTTTTT,CASSTLNTGELFF
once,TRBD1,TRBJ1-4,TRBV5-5,TGTGCCAGCAGCCCGGACAGGCGTGAAAAACTGTTTTTT,CASSPDRREKLFF
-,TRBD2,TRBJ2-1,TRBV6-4,TGTGCCAGCAGTGACTGGGCTAGCGGGAGCCATGAGCAGTTCTTC,CASSDWASGSHEQFF
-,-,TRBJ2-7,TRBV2,TGTGCCAGCAGGGCCCCGGGGGGCGCTTACGAGCAGTACTTC,CASRAPGGAYEQYF
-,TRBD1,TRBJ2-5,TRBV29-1,TGCAGCGTTGAGAGGACAGGGCAAGAGACCCAGTACTTC,CSVERTGQETQYF
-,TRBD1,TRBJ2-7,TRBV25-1,TGTGCCAGCAGGAGTCCCGGGACAGGGAGCGAGCAGTACTTC,CASRSPGTGSEQYF
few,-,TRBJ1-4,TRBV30,TGTGCCGGGGACGGCGGGGGGACCAATGAAAAACTGTTTTTT,CAGDGGGTNEKLFF
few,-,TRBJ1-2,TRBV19,TGTGCCAGTATCCACAGGGCAACTAACTATGGCTACACCTTC,CASIHRATNYGYTF
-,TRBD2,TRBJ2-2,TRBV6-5,TGTGCCAGCTTGGGAGGGCCGGAAACCGGGGAGCTGTTTTTT,CASLGGPETGELFF
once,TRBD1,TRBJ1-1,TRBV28,TGTGCCAGCAGTACCGACAGGGTTTTCACCGTGAACACTGAAGCTTTCTTT,CASSTDRVFTVNTEAFF
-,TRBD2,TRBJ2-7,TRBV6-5,TGTGCCAGCAGTACTAGCGGGGCCGCGGGGGAGCAGTACTTC,CASSTSGAAGEQYF
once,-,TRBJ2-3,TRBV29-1,TGCAGCGTTGACAGGGGAGGGACAGATACGCAGTATTTT,CSVDRGGTDTQYF
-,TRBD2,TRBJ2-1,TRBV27,TGTGCCAGCAGTTTAGGGACTAGCGGAGACAATGAGCAGTTCTTC,CASSLGTSGDNEQFF
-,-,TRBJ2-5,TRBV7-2,TGTGCCAGCAGCCCCAGGGGATTTGAGACCCAGTACTTC,CASSPRGFETQYF
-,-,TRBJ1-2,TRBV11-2,TGTGCCAGCAGCTTAGAGCCCCTGAGATCGAGAGGCTACACCTTC,CASSLEPLRSRGYTF
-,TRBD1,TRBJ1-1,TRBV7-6,TGTGCCAGCAGTGGGTGGCCGGGACAGGGCACTGAAGCTTTCTTT,CASSGWPGQGTEAFF
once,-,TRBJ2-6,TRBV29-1,TGCAGCGTTGGGGAGGCCTCTGGGGCCAACGTCCTGACTTTC,CSVGEASGANVLTF
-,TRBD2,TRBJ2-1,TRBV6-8,TGTGCCAGCAGATCGACTAGCGGGAATCCAAGAGCACCAAAAGAAAGCTCCTACAATGGGCAGTTCTTC,CASRSTSGNPRAPKESSYNGQFF
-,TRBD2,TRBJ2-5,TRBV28,TGTGCCAGCACCCCCCAGACTAGCGGGACCAAGACCCAGTACTTC,CASTPQTSGTKTQYF
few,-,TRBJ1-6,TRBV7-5,TGTGTCAGAAGGAGGGTATCCTATAATTCACCCCTCCACTTT,CVRRRVSYNSPLHF
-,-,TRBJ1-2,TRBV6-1,TGTGCCAGCAGTGAAGCGTCCAGAACCTATGGCTACACCTTC,CASSEASRTYGYTF
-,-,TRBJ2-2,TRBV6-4,TGTGCCAGCAGTGTTTTGGCAGGCACCGGGGAGCTGTTTTTT,CASSVLAGTGELFF
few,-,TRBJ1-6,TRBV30,TGTGCCTGGAGCCGATCGGGGGGCGCGAACCACTTT,CAWSRSGGANHF
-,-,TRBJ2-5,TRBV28,TGTGCCAGCAGTTCGGGACTCCCCAGCGCGGCCCAGTACTTC,CASSSGLPSAAQYF
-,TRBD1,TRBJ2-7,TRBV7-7,TGTGCTAGCAGCTCGGGACAGGGGGTCTTCGAGCAGTACTTC,CASSSGQGVFEQYF
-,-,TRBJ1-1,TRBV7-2,TGTGCCAGCAGCTTCATGGGGGGGACAGAAGCTTTCTTT,CASSFMGGTEAFF
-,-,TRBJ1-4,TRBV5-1,TGCGCCAGCAGCTTACAGCCTTCAACTAATGAAAAACTGTTTTTT,CASSLQPSTNEKLFF
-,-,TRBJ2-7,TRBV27,TGTGCCAGCAGTTTAATCGACAGATACGAGCAGTACTTC,CASSLIDRYEQYF
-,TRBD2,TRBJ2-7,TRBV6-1,TGTGCCAGCAGTGAGGGACTAGGGTCTTCTTACGAGCAGTACTTC,CASSEGLGSSYEQYF
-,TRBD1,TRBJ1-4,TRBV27,TGTGCCAGCAGTATCACCGGGACAGGGAACGAAAAACTGTTTTTT,CASSITGTGNEKLFF
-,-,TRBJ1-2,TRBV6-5,TGTGCCAGCGGGACATTCGGCTATGGCTACACCTTC,CASGTFGYGYTF
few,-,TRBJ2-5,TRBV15,TGTGCCACCAGCAGTGGCCTTTCTAGCGAGGGGGAGACCCAGTACTTC,CATSSGLSSEGETQYF
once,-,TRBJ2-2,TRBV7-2,TGTGCCAGCAGCTTAGGGGGAGGGGGGGCTGCCGGGGAGCTGTTTTTT,CASSLGGGGAAGELFF
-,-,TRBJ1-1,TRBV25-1,TGTGCCAGCAGTGAATTCAGTGAAGCTTTCTTT,CASSEFSEAFF
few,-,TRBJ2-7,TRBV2,TGTGCCAGCAGTGAAACAGGGCCCGAGCAGTACTTC,CASSETGPEQYF
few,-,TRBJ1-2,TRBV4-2,TGTGCCAGCAGCCTTCCTAGAGGCGTTAACTATGGCTACACCTTC,CASSLPRGVNYGYTF
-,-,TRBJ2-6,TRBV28,TGTGCCAGCAGTTCCCCCCAGGGCGGGGCCAACGTCCTGACTTTC,CASSSPQGGANVLTF
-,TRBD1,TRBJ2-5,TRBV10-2,TGCGCCAGCAGGGACAGGGGATACCAAGAGACCCAGTACTTC,CASRDRGYQETQYF
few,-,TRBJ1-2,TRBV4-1,TGCGCCAGCAGCCAATCTCCCGGGGTCGGCTATGGCTACACCTTC,CASSQSPGVGYGYTF
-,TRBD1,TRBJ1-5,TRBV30,TGTGCCTGGAACACAGGGGATAGCAATCAGCCCCAGCATTTT,CAWNTGDSNQPQHF
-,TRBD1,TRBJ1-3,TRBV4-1,TGCGCCAGCAGCCCAGGACAGGGGTTGCGAAACACCATATATTTT,CASSPGQGLRNTIYF
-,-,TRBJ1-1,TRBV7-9,TGTGCCAGCAGTAAGGGGGTGGAAGCTTTCTTT,CASSKGVEAFF
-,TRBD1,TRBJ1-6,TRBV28,TGTGCCAGCAGTTCCGGGACAGGGGATACACTATCACCCCTCCACTTT,CASSSGTGDTLSPLHF
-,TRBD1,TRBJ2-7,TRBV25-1,TGTGCCAGCAGAAAAAGGGCAGGGGGCACCTACGAGCAGTACTTC,CASRKRAGGTYEQYF